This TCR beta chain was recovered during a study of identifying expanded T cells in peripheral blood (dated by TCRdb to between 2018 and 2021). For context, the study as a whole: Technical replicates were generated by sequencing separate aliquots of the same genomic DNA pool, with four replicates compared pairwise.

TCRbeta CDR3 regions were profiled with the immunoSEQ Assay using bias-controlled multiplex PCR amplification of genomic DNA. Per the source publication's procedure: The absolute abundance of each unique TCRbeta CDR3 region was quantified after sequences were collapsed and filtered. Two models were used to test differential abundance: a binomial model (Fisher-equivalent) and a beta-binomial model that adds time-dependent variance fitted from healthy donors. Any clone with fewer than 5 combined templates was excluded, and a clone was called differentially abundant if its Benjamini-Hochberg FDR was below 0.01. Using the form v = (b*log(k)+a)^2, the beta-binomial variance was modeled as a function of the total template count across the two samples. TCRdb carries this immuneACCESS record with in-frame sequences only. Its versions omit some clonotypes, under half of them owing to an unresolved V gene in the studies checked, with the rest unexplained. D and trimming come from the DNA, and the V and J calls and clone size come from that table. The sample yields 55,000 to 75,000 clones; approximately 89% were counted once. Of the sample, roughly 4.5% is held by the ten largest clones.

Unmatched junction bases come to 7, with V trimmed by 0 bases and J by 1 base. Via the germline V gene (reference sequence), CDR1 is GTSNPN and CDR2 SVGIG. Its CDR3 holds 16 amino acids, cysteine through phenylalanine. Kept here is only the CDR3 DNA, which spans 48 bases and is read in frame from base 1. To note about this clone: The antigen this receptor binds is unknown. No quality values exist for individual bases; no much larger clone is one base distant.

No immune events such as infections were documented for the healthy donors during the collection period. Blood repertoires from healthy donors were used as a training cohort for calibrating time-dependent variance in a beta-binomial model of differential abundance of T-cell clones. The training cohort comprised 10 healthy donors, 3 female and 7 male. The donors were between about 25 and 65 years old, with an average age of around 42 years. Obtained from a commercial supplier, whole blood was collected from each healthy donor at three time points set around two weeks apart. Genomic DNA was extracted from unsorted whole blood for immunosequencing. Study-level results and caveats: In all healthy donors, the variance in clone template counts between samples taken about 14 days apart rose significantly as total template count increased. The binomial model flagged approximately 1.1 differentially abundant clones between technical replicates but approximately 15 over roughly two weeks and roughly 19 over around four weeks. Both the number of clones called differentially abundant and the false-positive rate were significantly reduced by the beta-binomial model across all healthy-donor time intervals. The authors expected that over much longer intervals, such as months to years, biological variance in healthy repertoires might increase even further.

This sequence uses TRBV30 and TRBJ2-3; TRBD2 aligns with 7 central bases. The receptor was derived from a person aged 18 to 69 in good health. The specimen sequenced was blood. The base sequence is TGTGCCTGGAGTGTAGTGGGAGGGTACGGCACAGATACGCAGTATTTT. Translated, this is CAWSVVGGYGTDTQYF.